Listed below are T cell receptor beta chains from one sample, sequenced in a study of identifying expanded T cells in peripheral blood. Data came from immunoSEQ multiplex PCR; TCRdb stores just in-frame clones and leaves some out. Seen here are about 91,000 clones, 70% to 90% observed once, and the top ten hold 3% to 4%. Sequencing was carried out using blood. These receptors were taken from a person aged 18-70 years in good health. CDR3s include the opening cysteine and the closing phenylalanine or tryptophan. A D gene is named only where the DNA matches it firmly. The size field is filled for only some rows; it gives once, few, many or a size class.

d_gene	abundance	v_gene	j_gene	CDR3nt	CDR3aa
TRBD1	-	TRBV30	TRBJ1-5	TGTGCCTGGAGTGCAAAAGACAGGGACACTCAGCCCCAGCATTTT	CAWSAKDRDTQPQHF
-	-	TRBV30	TRBJ1-2	TGTGCCTGGAAATCGCGGTTGGATGGCTACACCTTC	CAWKSRLDGYTF
-	once	TRBV5-1	TRBJ2-7	TGCGCCAGCAGCTTGTCCCAGGGGCCCATTCCCTACGAGCAGTACTTC	CASSLSQGPIPYEQYF
-	-	TRBV5-6	TRBJ2-3	TGTGCCAGCAGCTTGGGGGAGAACACAGATACGCAGTATTTT	CASSLGENTDTQYF
-	-	TRBV5-4	TRBJ2-2	TGTGCCAGCAGCTTGGAAACCGCCCGAACCGGGGAGCTGTTTTTT	CASSLETARTGELFF
-	-	TRBV7-3	TRBJ2-5	TGTGCCAGCAGCTTAGGTCCCGGCCAAGAGACCCAGTACTTC	CASSLGPGQETQYF
-	-	TRBV4-1	TRBJ2-7	TGCGCCAGCAGCCAAGGGGCAGGCGAGCAGTACTTC	CASSQGAGEQYF
-	-	TRBV27	TRBJ2-1	TGTGCCAGCAGTGTTAGCGATGAGCAGTTCTTC	CASSVSDEQFF
-	-	TRBV21-1	TRBJ2-3	TGTGCCAGCATTTTAACGGGGACGCCAAGAGATACGCAGTATTTT	CASILTGTPRDTQYF
TRBD1	-	TRBV5-1	TRBJ2-5	TGCGCCAGCACGGGACAGAACCCCCGGGAGACCCAGTACTTC	CASTGQNPRETQYF
TRBD2	-	TRBV5-1	TRBJ2-3	TGCGCCAGCAGCTTTCTAGCGGACGACACAGATACGCAGTATTTT	CASSFLADDTDTQYF
-	-	TRBV12-1	TRBJ2-1	TGTGCCAGGACCCTAGGGGGCGACTACAATGAGCAGTTCTTC	CARTLGGDYNEQFF
-	-	TRBV5-1	TRBJ2-5	TGCGCCAGCAGCTTGGAAGAGACCCAGTACTTC	CASSLEETQYF